A single sample gave rise to the 16 T cell receptor beta chains below, sequenced in a study of human T cells and chemical hapten exposure. TCRdb reprocessed the RACE reads via MiXCR and lists one record per CDR3 protein. Here the sample spans some 81,000 distinct CDR3 sequences, roughly 7.9% being singletons. Time point denoted: healthy volunteer bleed at 6 weeks. The authors' total RNA extraction used unfractionated whole blood. The sample consisted of whole blood. The receptors derive from a female donor in good health. Some clones in this sample may be carry-over from other donors' samples.

At least ten counts were recorded for this clonotype. The V and J genes are TRBV4-2 and TRBJ1-2, with TRBD1 matching over 7 bases. J gave up 7 bases and V 4 bases, and 15 bases lay outside the gene matches. The CDR3 has 16 amino acids. Germline V gene lookup returns CDR1 LGHNA and CDR2 YNFKEQ. This chain's CDR3 is CASSRLQGPDPRGYTF. DNA of the CDR3: TGTGCCAGCAGCCGGTTACAGGGGCCCGACCCCCGTGGCTACACCTTC.

This clonotype was observed at least ten times. This sequence joins TRBV2 and TRBJ2-5, with D uncertain. In germline, CDR1 is SNHLY, CDR2 FYNNEI. The CDR3 extends over 13 amino acids. Trimming pared 0 bases from V and 2 bases from J, leaving 4 bases between. This CDR3 reads CASSEAGQETQYF. CDR3 nucleotides: TGTGCCAGCAGTGAAGCGGGTCAAGAGACCCAGTACTTC. Full variable domain (rest looked up from reference TRBV2 and TRBJ2-5): EPEVTQTPSHQVTQMGQEVILRCVPISNHLYFYWYRQILGQKVEFLVSFYNNEISEKSEIFDDQFSVERPDGSNFTLKIRSTKLEDSAMYFCASSEAGQETQYFGPGTRLLVL.

A word on this clonotype: Compared with germline, one end of the junction differs, possibly owing to a read error. V is TRBV29-1 and J is TRBJ2-5; 8 nucleotides match TRBD1. The CDR3 totals 14 residues. Germline values: CDR1 SQVTM, CDR2 ANQGSEA. In DNA, the CDR3 is TGCAGCGCTGAAGACACAGGGGGCCAAGAGACCCAGTACTTC. Translating it yields CSAEDTGGQETQYF. The full variable domain, in which reference TRBV29-1 and TRBJ2-5 provide the parts outside the CDR3, is SAVISQKPSRDICQRGTSLTIQCQVDSQVTMMFWYRQQPGQSLTLIATANQGSEATYESGFVIDKFPISRPNLTFSTLTVSNMSPEDSSIYLCSAEDTGGQETQYFGPGTRLLVL.

The V gene is TRBV6-2 or TRBV6-3, the J gene TRBJ1-1; a weak D match, TRBD1 (5 bases). Germline CDR1 reads MNHEY; CDR2 reads SVGEGT. The CDR3 sequence is 13 residues long. The V gene lost 5 bases and the J gene lost 4 bases, with 11 bases spanning the gap. The CDR3, as DNA: TGTGCCAGCAGTCCTACAGGTCGCACTGAAGCTTTCTTT. This encodes CASSPTGRTEAFF.

Ten or more counts support this clonotype. The chain recombines TRBV28 with TRBJ1-2; tentative D call: TRBD1 (6 bases). Trimming stripped 6 bases from V and 2 bases from J, with 7 bases between. The CDR3 spans 12 residues. Per the germline V gene, CDR1 is MDHEN and CDR2 is SYDVKM. CDR3 in amino acids: CASRDSNYGYTF. DNA of the CDR3: TGTGCCAGCAGGGACAGCAACTATGGCTACACCTTC.

This clonotype was observed at least ten times. This chain's CDR3 is CSVAEAGGNQPQHF. Here the CDR3 DNA reads TGCAGCGTTGCAGAGGCAGGGGGCAATCAGCCCCAGCATTTT. This chain connects TRBV29-1 to TRBJ1-5; tentatively, D is TRBD1 (6 bases). V dropped 4 bases and J dropped 2 bases, with 12 bases sitting between them. The CDR3 sequence is 14 residues long. The germline CDR1 and CDR2 sequences are SQVTM and ANQGSEA.

This clonotype turned up a few times. One base away lies a much larger clone, so this may be a sequencing read error. This chain uses TRBV7-8 with TRBJ1-1; no reliable D call. The germline V gene encodes CDR1 SGHVS and CDR2 FQNEAQ. The CDR3 runs 12 residues. The V end lost 5 bases, the J end lost 4 bases, and 8 bases lay between the germline ends. The chain's CDR3 is CASSTCPTEAFF. CDR3 nucleotide sequence: TGTGCCAGCAGCACCTGTCCCACTGAAGCTTTCTTT.

There are many counts of this clonotype. The CDR3 spells CASSLGAASTDTQYF. DNA for the CDR3: TGTGCCAGCAGTTTAGGGGCCGCGAGCACAGATACGCAGTATTTT. The chain recombines TRBV27 with TRBJ2-3; TRBD1 might be the D (5 bases). V lost 2 bases and J 0 bases, leaving 9 bases between the germline ends. The V gene's germline CDR1 is MNHEY and CDR2 SMNVEV (reference sequence). This CDR3 contains 15 residues.

This clonotype was observed at least ten times. The chain combines TRBV5-8 with TRBJ1-5; 8 positions agree with TRBD1. V dropped 2 bases and J dropped 7; count of bases not matched to a gene: 2. The CDR3 spans 13 residues. The germline gives CDR1 SGHTS, CDR2 YDEGEE. CDR3 loop: CASSFYRGQPQHF. The CDR3 DNA reads as TGTGCCAGCAGCTTCTACAGGGGGCAGCCCCAGCATTTT.

On this clonotype itself: A clone one base away is much larger, so this may be a read error. The chain recombines TRBV7-2 with TRBJ1-1; D is undetermined. Germline CDR1 reads SGHTA; CDR2 reads FQGNSA. This CDR3 has 16 residues. The CDR3 spells CAISLAFENLNTEAFF. In DNA, the CDR3 is TGTGCCATCAGCTTAGCTTTTGAGAACTTGAACACTGAAGCTTTCTTT. The full variable domain, in which reference TRBV7-2 and TRBJ1-1 provide the parts outside the CDR3, is GAGVSQSPSNKVTEKGKDVELRCDPISGHTALYWYRQSLGQGLEFLIYFQGNSAPDKSGLPSDRFSAERTGGSVSTLTIQRTQQEDSAVYLCAISLAFENLNTEAFFGQGTRLTVV.

This clonotype occurred many times. This chain joins TRBV5-1 and TRBJ1-1; 7 positions match TRBD1. V lost 5 bases, J lost 1 base, and 5 bases stayed unmatched. This CDR3 region has 14 residues. Looked up from germline, CDR1 is SGHRS and CDR2 is YFSETQ. The CDR3 DNA sequence: TGCGCCAGCAGTAGGGACAGTGGGAACACTGAAGCTTTCTTT. The encoded protein is CASSRDSGNTEAFF.

The table lists this clonotype with many counts. This chain uses TRBV12-3 or TRBV12-4 with TRBJ2-5, with D hard to call. The CDR3 has 14 amino acids. V was clipped by 3 bases and J by 2 bases, with 10 bases between them. CDR3 nucleotides: TGTGCCAGCAGTTTTCAAGGAACACAAGAGACCCAGTACTTC. Translation: CASSFQGTQETQYF.

Comments on this clonotype: Without the conserved terminal phenylalanine or tryptophan, this CDR3 likely stems from a read error. No DNA is shown, since the ends of the CDR3 on it are uncertain; the CDR3 is the one TCRdb lists. J is TRBJ2-1 and V is TRBV12-3 or TRBV12-4; TRBD1, as called in the table, went unchecked against the DNA. The CDR3 sequence runs 14 residues, both termini included. This CDR3 is CASSSTPRQGKGGI.

The chain combines TRBV7-9 with TRBJ2-1; 8 nucleotides agree with TRBD1. The CDR3 contains 13 residues. Germline CDR1 SEHNR, CDR2 FQNEAQ (reference sequence). Germline trimming cut 5 bases from V and 7 bases from J; bases unmatched to any gene: 4. This chain's CDR3 is CASSLDRGNEQFF. In DNA, the CDR3 is TGTGCCAGCAGCCTAGACAGGGGTAATGAGCAGTTCTTC. Drawing the rest from reference TRBV7-9 and TRBJ2-1, the complete variable domain is DTGVSQNPRHKITKRGQNVTFRCDPISEHNRLYWYRQTLGQGPEFLTYFQNEAQLEKSRLLSDRFSAERPKGSFSTLEIQRTEQGDSAMYLCASSLDRGNEQFFGPGTRLTVL.

This chain uses TRBV6-2 or TRBV6-3 with TRBJ2-5; D is ambiguous. CDR1 and CDR2 (germline): MNHEY, SVGEGT. This CDR3 spans 11 amino acids. Trimming removed 7 bases at V and 4 bases at J, with 7 bases between. CDR3 in amino acids: CASTKGETQYF. CDR3 DNA: TGTGCCAGCACAAAAGGAGAGACCCAGTACTTC.

The CDR3 nucleotides read TGTGCCAGCAGCTTAGGGGTCACCGCCTCCACAGATACGCAGTATTTT. Translating it yields CASSLGVTASTDTQYF. This chain links TRBV7-9 with TRBJ2-3; D gene ambiguous. V was trimmed by 1 base and J by 2 bases, leaving 13 bases between them. This CDR3 is 16 amino acids long. Germline CDR1 and CDR2: SEHNR and FQNEAQ (reference sequence).